This T cell receptor (beta chain) was sequenced in a study of beta chain features in type 1 diabetes. Study outcomes and limitations: TCRB CDR3s were moderately but significantly shorter in Type 1 diabetes patients in all four CD4+ subsets. Whether HLA type influences TCRB rearrangement remained unresolved here.

CD45RO/CCR7/CD25/CD127/CD95/CD27 separated CD4+ naive, central memory, regulatory and stem cell-like memory cells by sorting. This clone was detected a few times. The antigen is undetermined. There are 14 residues in the CDR3. J lost 4 bases, V lost 3 bases, and 5 bases had no gene match. CDR1 and CDR2 from the germline V gene are SNHLY and FYNNEI. The study reverse transcribed the entire isolated RNA, so it sequenced expressed TCRB transcripts. TCRdb keeps only in-frame clones here, not all; method: immunoSEQ multiplex PCR. Of some 370,000 clones in the sample, around 10% were seen once. The sample was central memory CD4+ T cells from blood. The source of this sequence is a man in his thirties or forties with type 1 diabetes. This rearrangement joins TRBV2 to TRBJ2-7; 8 bases map to TRBD1. Here the CDR3 reads CASSEGQVLYEQYF. Written as DNA, the CDR3 is TGTGCCAGCAGTGAGGGACAGGTCCTTTACGAGCAGTACTTC.